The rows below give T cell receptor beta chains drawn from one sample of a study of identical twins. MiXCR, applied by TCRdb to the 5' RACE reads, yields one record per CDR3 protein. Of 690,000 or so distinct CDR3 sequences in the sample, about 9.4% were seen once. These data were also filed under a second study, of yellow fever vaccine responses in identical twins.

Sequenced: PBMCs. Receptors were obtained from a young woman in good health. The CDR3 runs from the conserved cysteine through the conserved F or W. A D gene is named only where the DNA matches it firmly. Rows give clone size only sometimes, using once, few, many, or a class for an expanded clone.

TGCGCCAGCGGCCGGGACAGGGCCCTCTACAATGAGCAGTTCTTC,CASGRDRALYNEQFF,many,TRBJ2-1,15,TRBV5-1,TRBD1
TGCGCCAGCAGCCAAGATAGGAGCCCGCCGAATGAGCAGTTCTTC,CASSQDRSPPNEQFF,.,TRBJ2-1,15,TRBV4-3,.
TGTGCCAGCAGCCGCATGAGGTCGGGGCCCCAGCATTTT,CASSRMRSGPQHF,.,TRBJ1-5,13,TRBV3-1,.
TGTGCCAGCAGGGCATCAGGGGTTACCGGGGAGCTGTTTTTT,CASRASGVTGELFF,.,TRBJ2-2,14,TRBV6-1,.
TGTGCCAGCAGCTTCCGGGACTACAATGAGCAGTTCTTC,CASSFRDYNEQFF,many,TRBJ2-1,13,TRBV5-6,.
TGCGCCAGCAGCCAAGTAAGACAGGGGGGGCGGGAGCAGTACTTC,CASSQVRQGGREQYF,.,TRBJ2-7,15,TRBV4-3,TRBD1
TGTGCCAGCAGGCCTCCGGGCTACAATGAGCAGTTCTTC,CASRPPGYNEQFF,.,TRBJ2-1,13,TRBV2,.
TGTGCCAGCAGTAATGAGGGTGGTTCTATGCCCTACGAGCAGTACTTC,CASSNEGGSMPYEQYF,.,TRBJ2-7,16,TRBV5-4,.
TGCGCCAGCAGCCTGACTAGTACTTTATACAATGAGCAGTTCTTC,CASSLTSTLYNEQFF,.,TRBJ2-1,15,TRBV5-1,.
TGTGCCAGCAGTTTTGGCGGCGAGAAGGGAGAGACCCAGTACTTC,CASSFGGEKGETQYF,once,TRBJ2-5,15,TRBV27,.
TGTGCCAGCAGCTTGAGGGCTAGCGGGGGGCTAGGCACCGGGGAGCTGTTTTTT,CASSLRASGGLGTGELFF,few,TRBJ2-2,18,TRBV7-3,TRBD2
TGTGCCAGCAGTCCTCAGACGAACACTGAAGCTTTCTTT,CASSPQTNTEAFF,few,TRBJ1-1,13,TRBV27,.
TGTGCCTCCAGGGCACAGGAGAGCTCCTACGAGCAGTACTTC,CASRAQESSYEQYF,many,TRBJ2-7,14,TRBV24-1,.
TGCGCCAGCAGGGATACAGGGGCCAACGAGCAGTACTTC,CASRDTGANEQYF,many,TRBJ2-7,13,TRBV5-1,TRBD1
TGCGCCAGTACGACCGGGACAGGGTTTGCCGGGGAGCTGTTTTTT,CASTTGTGFAGELFF,few,TRBJ2-2,15,TRBV5-1,TRBD1
TGTGCCAGCAAGAGTGCCTCCTACGAGCAGTACTTC,CASKSASYEQYF,many,TRBJ2-7,12,TRBV6-2/TRBV6-3,.